Included here is one TCR beta chain sequence, with context. It has no known antigen specificity. No clone much larger than this one lies a single base away; base qualities are absent. TCR CDR3 regions were amplified from genomic DNA by multiplex PCR using the deep immunoSEQ assay. Extracted genomic DNA from each cell subset was distributed evenly across all wells of several immunoSEQ 96-well plates, and each plate was treated as a replicate. Each replicate PCR for sorted subsets received about 0.2 ug genomic DNA, equal to tens of thousands of T cell genomes. Purified libraries were measured with a Qubit 3.0 fluorometer, size-checked on a Bioanalyzer 2100, and measured again with the KAPA Library Quantification kit. Each immunoSEQ 96-well plate was sequenced on its own single-read 150-cycle Illumina NextSeq 550 flow cell. Under the source paper's analysis protocol: The immunoSEQ output contained only junctional sequences without quality scores, so filtering could not match that applied to full-length reads. Sequences were annotated with PyIR, a Python wrapper for IgBLAST v1.9, and V/J genes and CDR3 were assigned using IMGT germline references. Reads were removed for weak V/J assignments (E-value above 1e-6), missing CDR3, stop codons, out-of-frame junctions, or ambiguous translated residues. V3J clonotypes were defined as sequences sharing an identical inferred V gene, J gene, and CDR3 amino acid sequence. To compute the percentage overlap between repertoires, the number of shared unique clonotypes was divided by the size of the smaller repertoire. RTK rarefaction, the Chao1 estimator, and Recon v2.1 estimates of unobserved clonotypes were used to assess repertoire richness. Generation probabilities were computed with OLGA for all TCRbeta clonotypes obtained by the gDNA method from a handful of donors. TCRdb obtained this table from immuneACCESS and retained in-frame rearrangements with V and J assigned. These tables miss some clones; where compared with another copy, unresolved V genes account for less than half of the shortfall, and the remainder is unexplained. V and J calls plus clone size are reproduced from that table; the DNA served to infer D and trimming. Counted in this sample were about 2.1 million clones; about 94% of them appeared once. 1.5% to 2% of the sample belongs to the ten largest clones.

V gives up 3 bases and J gives up 4 bases, and the segment between their germline ends measures 12 bases. The CDR1 and CDR2 encoded by the germline V gene (reference sequence) are SEHNR and FQNEAQ. CDR3 length: 14 amino acids, cysteine to phenylalanine. The DNA shown is the 42-base CDR3, in frame from base 1. This record belongs to a study of shared clonotypes between healthy human individuals (TCRdb year 2020). Study-level background: A couple of women and a few men aged 18 to 49 years were included in the cohort. Leukapheresis yielded between about 0.85 and 9.5 billion PBMCs per donor. Different laboratories and diverse techniques were used to prepare libraries and sequence TCR repertoires, to increase sequencing depth and limit assay-specific biases. For each donor, CD4 naive and CD4 memory were each given three plates, CD8 naive was given two plates, and CD8 memory was given one plate. To estimate repertoire size and how much clonotype sharing occurs between individuals, the study deeply sequenced the blood TCR repertoires of 4 to 6 healthy adults. What the authors observed across the whole study: Sampling was limited to blood, and TCR repertoires in tissue likely differ from TCR repertoires in blood. Naive subsets generally had larger estimated clonotype richness than memory subsets. The small number of donors limited the genetic and exposure-history diversity represented. Compared with non-shared clonotypes, clonotypes shared by all four sorted-subset donors had higher generation probabilities. When a few donors were compared, the shared fraction of clonotypes was about 5.4% for naive CD4, 3% to 4% for naive CD8, 2% to 2.5% for memory CD4, and around 0.4% for memory CD8. Pairwise subsampling led to the expectation that sequencing depth would affect the degree of clonotype sharing among donors. Rarefaction of sorted-subset datasets indicated incomplete sequencing despite the large sequencing depth.

CD8 naive samples were obtained by positive selection for CCR7 among CD45RO-negative cells, yielding a CD45RA+CCR7+ population from which TemRA cells were excluded. The donors were healthy, HIV-negative adults with no recently reported acute infections or vaccinations. Only Caucasian adults living in Nashville, Tennessee, USA were represented among the donors. After blood collection by leukapheresis, PBMCs were isolated using Ficoll-Histopaque density gradient centrifugation and then cryopreserved in the vapor phase of liquid nitrogen. Purity and quantity of every magnetically sorted T cell population were checked by analytical flow cytometry. Genomic DNA was isolated from each sorted fraction and quantified by UV absorbance on a Nanodrop 2000c.

Sequenced material: naive CD8+ T cells from PBMCs. The sample's cell subset or site, from its label and the paper: CD45RA+CCR7+. The rearranged segments are TRBV7-9 and TRBJ1-2, with TRBD1 as a weak D call on 5 bases. The sequence was collected from a young man in good health. Some clones in this sample may be carry-over from other donors' samples. This receptor carries the CDR3 CASSFAGTFYGYTF. The nucleotides are TGTGCCAGCAGCTTTGCAGGGACCTTCTATGGCTACACCTTC.